These 27 T cell receptor beta chains came from one sample sequenced in a study of cytomegalovirus exposure and HLA in healthy donors (dated by TCRdb to about 2017). Libraries were built with the immunoSEQ multiplex PCR assay. A mixture of 60 forward primers for TCR Vbeta segments and 13 reverse primers for TCR Jbeta segments was used in the multiplex PCR. Entries here come from immuneACCESS through TCRdb and include only in-frame sequences with V and J called. Some clones fail to appear in such tables; in the studies checked, an unresolved V gene covers under half of the shortfall, and the cause of the remainder is unknown. The data table for this sample lists about 90,000 clones. The top ten hold 3.4% of the sample. Source material: PBMCs. These receptors originate from a woman aged 25-40 years in good health and CMV-seronegative.

The chain joins TRBV4-1 to TRBJ1-5; D is perhaps TRBD1 (5 bases). V lost 0 bases and J 5 bases, leaving 11 bases between the germline ends. The CDR3 sequence is 15 residues long. In germline, CDR1 is MGHRA, CDR2 YSYEKL. The CDR3 sequence: CASSQERGGDQPQHF. Written as DNA, the CDR3 is TGCGCCAGCAGCCAAGAGCGGGGAGGGGATCAGCCCCAGCATTTT.

The V and J genes are TRBV7-9 and TRBJ1-1; 7 nucleotides align to TRBD1. This CDR3 has 12 residues. Germline CDR1 SEHNR, CDR2 FQNEAQ (reference sequence). Trimming cost V 4 bases and J 7 bases; bases outside gene matches: 3. The CDR3 DNA sequence: TGTGCCAGCAGCTCGACAGGGTTTGAAGCTTTCTTT. The encoded protein is CASSSTGFEAFF. Looking up the rest from reference TRBV7-9 and TRBJ1-1 gives the full variable domain: DTGVSQNPRHKITKRGQNVTFRCDPISEHNRLYWYRQTLGQGPEFLTYFQNEAQLEKSRLLSDRFSAERPKGSFSTLEIQRTEQGDSAMYLCASSSTGFEAFFGQGTRLTVV.

The chain couples TRBV27 to TRBJ1-1; no definite D call. Deletions cut 2 bases from V and 1 base from J, with 5 bases between. CDR1 and CDR2 from the germline V gene are MNHEY and SMNVEV (reference sequence). This CDR3 is built from 13 residues. The CDR3 protein is CASSLGRNTEAFF. The CDR3 DNA reads as TGTGCCAGCAGTTTAGGCAGGAACACTGAAGCTTTCTTT.

The chain employs TRBV6-1 and TRBJ2-3; perhaps TRBD1 as D (6 bases). This CDR3 has 13 amino acids. In germline, CDR1 is MNHNS, CDR2 SASEGT. Between the trimmed V and J ends, which lost 2 bases and 8 bases, there was a span of 11 bases. The CDR3 bases are TGTGCCAGCAGTGAACAGGGGCTGGGTACGCAGTATTTT. This encodes CASSEQGLGTQYF.

The rearrangement joins TRBV28 to TRBJ2-2; 7 bases align to TRBD2. Germline V gene lookup returns CDR1 MDHEN and CDR2 SYDVKM. This CDR3 has 13 amino acids. Trimming took 5 bases from V and 9 from J; bases not matched to a gene: 6. The CDR3 DNA reads as TGTGCCAGCAGTGTACGGGGGGTTCGGGAGCTGTTTTTT. This sequence encodes CASSVRGVRELFF.

The rearrangement links TRBV5-1 to TRBJ2-5; weak D call: TRBD1 (6 bases). Germline V CDR1 and CDR2: SGHRS, YFSETQ. Trimming removed 4 bases from V and 3 bases from J, with 13 bases in between. The CDR3 length is 14 residues. The CDR3 here is CASSGQQGEETQYF. In DNA form, the CDR3 reads TGCGCCAGCAGCGGACAACAGGGTGAAGAGACCCAGTACTTC.

This chain links TRBV7-2 with TRBJ2-5; 8 bases map to TRBD2. The CDR3 extends over 15 amino acids. Germline CDR1 reads SGHTA; CDR2 reads FQGNSA. V dropped 0 bases and J dropped 6; count of bases not matched to a gene: 6. In nucleotides, the CDR3 is TGTGCCAGCAGCTTAGCCGGGGGGGGGTCGCAGACCCAGTACTTC. Translated, it gives CASSLAGGGSQTQYF.

The gene calls are TRBV4-2 and TRBJ2-7; the D gene is possibly TRBD2 (6 bases). The CDR3 loop spans 13 amino acids. The V gene's germline CDR1 is LGHNA and CDR2 YNFKEQ. Trimming took 7 bases from V and 4 from J, leaving 14 bases between them. Here the CDR3 reads CASKKEGGYEQYF. The CDR3 region has the DNA TGTGCCAGCAAGAAGGAGGGAGGATACGAGCAGTACTTC.

The chain carries TRBV9 and TRBJ1-4, with D possibly matching TRBD1 (5 bases). This CDR3 spans 13 amino acids. Germline CDR1 reads SGDLS; CDR2 reads YYNGEE. V was cut by 5 bases and J by 7 bases, with 12 bases left in between. CDR3 sequence reads: CASSAGMAEKLFF. The DNA for the CDR3 is TGTGCCAGCAGTGCAGGGATGGCTGAAAAACTGTTTTTT.

The chain uses TRBV28 and TRBJ2-7; 10 nucleotides align to TRBD1. Germline V gene lookup returns CDR1 MDHEN and CDR2 SYDVKM. Losses at the gene ends were 5 bases for V and 0 bases for J; bases not matched to a gene: 1. The CDR3 loop spans 14 amino acids. The CDR3, as DNA: TGTGCCAGCAGTCGGACAGGGGGCTCCTACGAGCAGTACTTC. This sequence encodes CASSRTGGSYEQYF.

The V and J genes are TRBV9 and TRBJ2-7, with D maybe TRBD1 (6 bases). This CDR3 spans 15 amino acids. V shed 4 bases and J shed 0 bases, with 14 bases lying between them. Germline V CDR1 and CDR2: SGDLS, YYNGEE. Here the CDR3 DNA reads TGTGCCAGCAGCTTCCGAACAGGGATCTCCTACGAGCAGTACTTC. Translated: CASSFRTGISYEQYF.

J is TRBJ1-2 and V is TRBV29-1; the D is unclear. From germline, CDR1 is SQVTM and CDR2 ANQGSEA. This CDR3 is 12 amino acids long. Trimming pared 3 bases from V and 2 bases from J, leaving 7 bases between. The CDR3 bases are TGCAGCGTTGATGACAACAACTATGGCTACACCTTC. Translation: CSVDDNNYGYTF. The full variable domain, rest sourced from reference TRBV29-1 and TRBJ1-2, is SAVISQKPSRDICQRGTSLTIQCQVDSQVTMMFWYRQQPGQSLTLIATANQGSEATYESGFVIDKFPISRPNLTFSTLTVSNMSPEDSSIYLCSVDDNNYGYTFGSGTRLTVV.

The V gene is TRBV7-2, the J gene TRBJ1-5, with unresolved D. V gave up 2 bases and J gave up 3 bases, with 11 bases separating them. From germline, CDR1 is SGHTA and CDR2 FQGNSA. The CDR3 covers 15 residues. The CDR3 DNA sequence: TGTGCCAGCAGCTTAAGTGGAGATCTCAATCAGCCCCAGCATTTT. Amino acid sequence: CASSLSGDLNQPQHF.

The chain couples TRBV11-2 to TRBJ2-3; possibly TRBD2 for D (7 bases). The V end lost 0 bases, the J end lost 8 bases, and 18 bases lay between the germline ends. There are 16 residues in the CDR3. CDR1 is SGHAT and CDR2 is FQNNGV in the germline V gene. CDR3 amino acids: CASSLDGGAPGATQYF. The CDR3 region has the DNA TGTGCCAGCAGCTTAGATGGGGGGGCCCCCGGGGCTACGCAGTATTTT.

The rearrangement links TRBV6-6 to TRBJ1-5, with D possibly matching TRBD1 (6 bases). V shed 0 bases and J shed 10 bases, with 10 bases lying between them. Per germline, CDR1 MNHNY and CDR2 SVGAGI (reference sequence). The length of the CDR3 is 13 residues. As DNA, the CDR3 is TGTGCCAGCAGTTACTCGACAGGCGTACCCCAGCATTTT. This sequence encodes CASSYSTGVPQHF.

The V call is TRBV7-9, the J call TRBJ2-1; D perhaps matches TRBD2 (6 bases). Trimming removed 5 bases at V and 0 bases at J, with 11 bases between. Per the germline V gene, CDR1 is SEHNR and CDR2 is FQNEAQ (reference sequence). CDR3 length: 15 residues. The CDR3 nucleotides are TGTGCCAGCAGCGGCCCGCGGGACTCCTACAATGAGCAGTTCTTC. Its translation is CASSGPRDSYNEQFF.

The V and J genes are TRBV27 and TRBJ2-7, with 8 bases matching TRBD2. The CDR3 is 14 residues long. In germline, CDR1 is MNHEY, CDR2 SMNVEV (reference sequence). V shed 3 bases and J 2 bases; nucleotides not matched to a gene: 3. For the CDR3, the DNA is TGTGCCAGCAGTTTTGCGGGGGGAACCTACGAGCAGTACTTC. Protein: CASSFAGGTYEQYF.

This rearrangement joins TRBV11-3 to TRBJ2-3; possibly TRBD1 for D (6 bases). CDR1 and CDR2 (germline): SGHNT, YENEEA. Trimming cost V 5 bases and J 3 bases, with 9 bases left between them. The CDR3 runs 13 residues. The CDR3 spells CASSITGTDTQYF. CDR3 nucleotides: TGTGCCAGCAGCATCACAGGGACAGATACGCAGTATTTT.

The chain is built from TRBV6-4 and TRBJ2-6; 9 bases align to TRBD2. Germline V gene lookup returns CDR1 MRHNA and CDR2 SNTAGT. V dropped 4 bases and J dropped 0; count of bases not matched to a gene: 1. The CDR3 is 16 amino acids. The CDR3 reads CASSGSGGSGANVLTF. The CDR3 bases are TGTGCCAGCAGTGGTAGCGGGGGCTCTGGGGCCAACGTCCTGACTTTC.

The V gene is TRBV5-4, the J gene TRBJ2-2, with 10 bases fitting TRBD1. The CDR3 sequence is 15 residues long. V lost 4 bases to trimming and J lost 4 bases; unmatched junction nucleotides: 4. The germline gives CDR1 SGHNT, CDR2 YYREEE (reference sequence). The CDR3 sequence is CASSPRQGATGELFF. The CDR3 bases are TGTGCCAGCAGCCCCCGACAGGGGGCCACCGGGGAGCTGTTTTTT. The whole variable domain, filled in from reference TRBV5-4 and TRBJ2-2, reads ETGVTQSPTHLIKTRGQQVTLRCSSQSGHNTVSWYQQALGQGPQFIFQYYREEENGRGNFPPRFSGLQFPNYSSELNVNALELDDSALYLCASSPRQGATGELFFGEGSRLTVL.

The V call is TRBV11-2, the J call TRBJ2-3; TRBD2 agrees at 15 bases. The CDR3 is 16 residues long. The V gene end was trimmed by 3 bases and the J gene end by 5 bases; junction bases not matched to a gene: 3. The germline gives CDR1 SGHAT, CDR2 FQNNGV. The CDR3 DNA reads as TGTGCCAGCAGCTTTGGGACTAGCGGGGGGTTAGATACGCAGTATTTT. Its protein is CASSFGTSGGLDTQYF.

The chain recombines TRBV5-6 with TRBJ2-7; TRBD1 matches at 7 bases. V was pared by 1 base and J by 3 bases, with 10 bases of the junction left unmatched. The germline CDR1 and CDR2 sequences are SGHDT and YYEEEE. The CDR3 length is 16 residues. The DNA of the CDR3 is TGTGCCAGCAGCTTGAGCCAACGACAGGGTTTCTACGAGCAGTACTTC. It translates to CASSLSQRQGFYEQYF.

The chain recombines TRBV6-6 with TRBJ2-5, with 9 bases fitting TRBD1. The CDR3 has 16 amino acids. The germline gives CDR1 MNHNY, CDR2 SVGAGI (reference sequence). J lost 2 bases, V lost 0 bases, and 4 bases had no gene match. CDR3 sequence reads: CASSYSWDRVQETQYF. CDR3 DNA sequence: TGTGCCAGCAGTTACTCGTGGGACAGGGTACAAGAGACCCAGTACTTC.

V and J are TRBV27 and TRBJ2-5, with TRBD1 as a possible D gene (6 bases). CDR1 MNHEY and CDR2 SMNVEV come from the germline V gene (reference sequence). Deletions cut 4 bases from V and 3 bases from J, with 6 bases between. CDR3 length: 12 amino acids. CDR3 amino acids: CASSSGEETQYF. CDR3 in DNA: TGTGCCAGCAGTTCAGGGGAAGAGACCCAGTACTTC.

The chain recombines TRBV5-6 with TRBJ1-2, with D uncertain. CDR3 length equals 14 residues. V lost 0 bases to trimming and J lost 1 base, with 7 bases between them. The germline V gene encodes CDR1 SGHDT and CDR2 YYEEEE. This CDR3 reads CASSLVYLNYGYTF. CDR3 sequence (DNA): TGTGCCAGCAGCTTGGTGTATCTTAACTATGGCTACACCTTC.

This chain uses TRBV7-8 with TRBJ1-1; 7 bases are shared with TRBD1. Germline CDR1 and CDR2: SGHVS and FQNEAQ. V lost 3 bases, J lost 4 bases, and 2 bases stayed unmatched. The CDR3 contains 13 residues. CDR3 bases: TGTGCCAGCAGCTTTGCAGGGGGCACTGAAGCTTTCTTT. It specifies CASSFAGGTEAFF.

The chain recombines TRBV14 with TRBJ1-1; tentative D call: TRBD1 (5 bases). The CDR3 totals 13 residues. The V end lost 7 bases, the J end lost 1 base, and 10 bases lay between the germline ends. Germline CDR1 reads SGHDN; CDR2 reads FVKESK. In nucleotides, the CDR3 is TGTGCCAGCATGGGTGGGGCGAACACTGAAGCTTTCTTT. Translating it yields CASMGGANTEAFF.